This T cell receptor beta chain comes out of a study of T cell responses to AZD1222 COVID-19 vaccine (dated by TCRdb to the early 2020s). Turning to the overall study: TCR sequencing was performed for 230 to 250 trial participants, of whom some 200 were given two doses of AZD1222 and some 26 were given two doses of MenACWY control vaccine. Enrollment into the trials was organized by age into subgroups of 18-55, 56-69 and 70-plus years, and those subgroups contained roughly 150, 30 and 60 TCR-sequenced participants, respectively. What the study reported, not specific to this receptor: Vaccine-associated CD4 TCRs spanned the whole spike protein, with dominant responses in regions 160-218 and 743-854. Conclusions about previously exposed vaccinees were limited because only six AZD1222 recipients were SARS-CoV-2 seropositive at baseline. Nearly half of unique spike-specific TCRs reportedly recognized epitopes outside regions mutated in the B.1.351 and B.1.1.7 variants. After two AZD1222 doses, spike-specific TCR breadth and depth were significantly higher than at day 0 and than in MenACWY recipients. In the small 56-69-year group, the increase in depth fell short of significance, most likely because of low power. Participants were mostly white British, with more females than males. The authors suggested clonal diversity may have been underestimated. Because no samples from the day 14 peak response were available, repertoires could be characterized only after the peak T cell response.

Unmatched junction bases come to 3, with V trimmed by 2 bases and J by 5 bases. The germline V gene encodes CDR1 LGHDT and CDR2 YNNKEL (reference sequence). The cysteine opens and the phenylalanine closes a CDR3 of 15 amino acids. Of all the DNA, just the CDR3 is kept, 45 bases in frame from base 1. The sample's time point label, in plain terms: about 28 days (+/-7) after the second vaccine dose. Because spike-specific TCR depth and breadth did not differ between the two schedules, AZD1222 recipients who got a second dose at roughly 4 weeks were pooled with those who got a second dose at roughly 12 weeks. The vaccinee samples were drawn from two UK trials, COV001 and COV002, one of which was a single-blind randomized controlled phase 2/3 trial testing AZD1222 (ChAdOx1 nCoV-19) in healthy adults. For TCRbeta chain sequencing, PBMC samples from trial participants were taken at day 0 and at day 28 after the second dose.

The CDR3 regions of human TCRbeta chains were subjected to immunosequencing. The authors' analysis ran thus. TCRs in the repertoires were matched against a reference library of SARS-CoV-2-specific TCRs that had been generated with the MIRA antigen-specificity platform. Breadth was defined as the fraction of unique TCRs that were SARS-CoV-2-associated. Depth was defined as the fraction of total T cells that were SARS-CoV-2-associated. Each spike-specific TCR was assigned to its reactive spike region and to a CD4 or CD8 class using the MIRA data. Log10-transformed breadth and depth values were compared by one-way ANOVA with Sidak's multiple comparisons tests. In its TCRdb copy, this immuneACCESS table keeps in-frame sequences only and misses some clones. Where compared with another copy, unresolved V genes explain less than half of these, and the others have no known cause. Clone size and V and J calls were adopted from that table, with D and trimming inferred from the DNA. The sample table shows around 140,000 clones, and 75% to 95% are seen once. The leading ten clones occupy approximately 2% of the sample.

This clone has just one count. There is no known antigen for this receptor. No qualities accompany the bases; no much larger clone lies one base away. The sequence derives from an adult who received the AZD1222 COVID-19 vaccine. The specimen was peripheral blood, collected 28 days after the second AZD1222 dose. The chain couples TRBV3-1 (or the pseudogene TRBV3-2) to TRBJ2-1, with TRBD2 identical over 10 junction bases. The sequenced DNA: TGTGCCAGCAGCCAACCGGGACTAGCGAACAATGAGCAGTTCTTC. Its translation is CASSQPGLANNEQFF.